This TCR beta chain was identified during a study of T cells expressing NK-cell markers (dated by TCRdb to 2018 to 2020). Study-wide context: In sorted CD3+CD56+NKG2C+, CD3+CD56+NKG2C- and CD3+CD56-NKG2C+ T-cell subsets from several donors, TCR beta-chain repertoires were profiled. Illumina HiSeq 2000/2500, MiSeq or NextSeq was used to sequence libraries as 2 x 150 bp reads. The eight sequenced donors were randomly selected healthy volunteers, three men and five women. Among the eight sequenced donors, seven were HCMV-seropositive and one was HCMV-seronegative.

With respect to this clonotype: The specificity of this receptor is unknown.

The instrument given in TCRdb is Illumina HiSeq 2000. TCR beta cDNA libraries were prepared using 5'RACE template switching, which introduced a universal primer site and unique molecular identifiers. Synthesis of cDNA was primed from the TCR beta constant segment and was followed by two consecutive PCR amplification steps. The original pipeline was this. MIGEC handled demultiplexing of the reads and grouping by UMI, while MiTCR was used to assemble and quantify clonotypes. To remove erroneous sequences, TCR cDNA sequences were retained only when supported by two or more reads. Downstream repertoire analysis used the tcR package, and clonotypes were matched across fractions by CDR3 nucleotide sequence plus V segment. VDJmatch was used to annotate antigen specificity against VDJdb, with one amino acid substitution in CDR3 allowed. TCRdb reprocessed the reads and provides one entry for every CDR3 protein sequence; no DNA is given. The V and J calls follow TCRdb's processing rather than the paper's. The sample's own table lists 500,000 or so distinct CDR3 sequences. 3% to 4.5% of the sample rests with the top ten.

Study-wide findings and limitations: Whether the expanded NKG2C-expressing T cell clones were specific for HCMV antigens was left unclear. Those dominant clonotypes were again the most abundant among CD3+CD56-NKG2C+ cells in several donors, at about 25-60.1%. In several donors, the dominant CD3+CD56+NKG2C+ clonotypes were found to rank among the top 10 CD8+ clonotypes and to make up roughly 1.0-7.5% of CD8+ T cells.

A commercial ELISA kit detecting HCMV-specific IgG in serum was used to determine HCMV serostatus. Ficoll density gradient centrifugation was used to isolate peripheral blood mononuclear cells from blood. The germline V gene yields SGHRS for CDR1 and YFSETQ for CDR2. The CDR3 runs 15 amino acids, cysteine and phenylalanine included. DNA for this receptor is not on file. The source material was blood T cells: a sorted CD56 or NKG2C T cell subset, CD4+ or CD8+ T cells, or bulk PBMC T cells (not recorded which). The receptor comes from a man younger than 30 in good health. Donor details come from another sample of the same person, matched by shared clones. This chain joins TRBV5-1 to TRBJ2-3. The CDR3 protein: CASSLAERTTDTQYF.